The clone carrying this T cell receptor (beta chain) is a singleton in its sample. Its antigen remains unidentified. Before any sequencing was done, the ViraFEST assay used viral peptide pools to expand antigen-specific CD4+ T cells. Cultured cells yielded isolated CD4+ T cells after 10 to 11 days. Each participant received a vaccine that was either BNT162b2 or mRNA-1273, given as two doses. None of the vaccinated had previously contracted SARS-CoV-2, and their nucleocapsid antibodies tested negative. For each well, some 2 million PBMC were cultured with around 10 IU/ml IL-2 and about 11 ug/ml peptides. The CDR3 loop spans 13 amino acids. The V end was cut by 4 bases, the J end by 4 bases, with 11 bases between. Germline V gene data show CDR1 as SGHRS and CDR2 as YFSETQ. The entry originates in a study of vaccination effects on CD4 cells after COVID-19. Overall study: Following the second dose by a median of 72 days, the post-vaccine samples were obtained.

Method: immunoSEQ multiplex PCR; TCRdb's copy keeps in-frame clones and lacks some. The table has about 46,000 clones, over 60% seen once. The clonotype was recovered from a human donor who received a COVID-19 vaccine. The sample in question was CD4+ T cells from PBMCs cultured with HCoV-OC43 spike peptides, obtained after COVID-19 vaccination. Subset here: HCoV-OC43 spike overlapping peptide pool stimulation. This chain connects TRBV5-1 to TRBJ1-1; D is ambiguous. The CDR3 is CASSEAPGTEAFF. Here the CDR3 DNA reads TGCGCCAGCAGCGAAGCTCCGGGCACTGAAGCTTTCTTT.